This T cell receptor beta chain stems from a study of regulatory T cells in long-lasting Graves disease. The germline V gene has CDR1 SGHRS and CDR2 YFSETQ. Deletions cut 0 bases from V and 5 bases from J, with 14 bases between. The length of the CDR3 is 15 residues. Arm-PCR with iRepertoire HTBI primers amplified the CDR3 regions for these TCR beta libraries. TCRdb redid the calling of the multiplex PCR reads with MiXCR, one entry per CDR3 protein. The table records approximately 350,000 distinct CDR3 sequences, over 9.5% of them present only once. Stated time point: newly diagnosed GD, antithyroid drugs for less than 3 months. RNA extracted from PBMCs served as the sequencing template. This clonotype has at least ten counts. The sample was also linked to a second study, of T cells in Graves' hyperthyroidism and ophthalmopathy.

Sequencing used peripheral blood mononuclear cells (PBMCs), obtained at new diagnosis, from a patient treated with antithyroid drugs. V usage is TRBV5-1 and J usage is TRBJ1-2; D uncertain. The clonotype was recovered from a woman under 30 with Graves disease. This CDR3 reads CASSLGSGLGYGYTF. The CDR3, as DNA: TGCGCCAGCAGCTTGGGGTCCGGACTGGGATATGGCTACACCTTC.